This entry features one TCR beta chain sequence. Its antigen is not known. With 60 Vbeta and 13 Jbeta primers, the PCR was carried out. TCRdb keeps only in-frame clones here, not all; method: immunoSEQ multiplex PCR. The sample includes roughly 110,000 clones, less than 70% of them seen just once. The record originates from a study of cytomegalovirus exposure and HLA in healthy donors. Findings of the study overall: Within an earlier analysis, most TCR beta V segments proved productive either about 87% or about 30% of the time.

Germline V gives CDR1 LNHDA, CDR2 SQIVND (reference sequence). The CDR3 loop spans 17 amino acids. Trimming removed 3 bases from V and 3 bases from J; junction bases left unmatched: 11. This TCR came from a woman younger than 45 in good health and CMV-seronegative. The V and J genes are TRBV19 and TRBJ1-2; 9 bases are shared with TRBD1. Sequenced: PBMCs. The CDR3 protein is CASSIAPGQGRYYGYTF. CDR3 nucleotide sequence: TGTGCCAGTAGTATTGCTCCGGGACAGGGACGCTACTATGGCTACACCTTC.